Here is one TCR beta chain with its context. The antigen is not known. As to treatment: roughly 11-day PBMC culture with coronavirus spike peptide pools or control peptides (ViraFEST assay). Antigen-specific T cells were expanded with peptide pools by ViraFEST, and TCRs were then sequenced. This record comes from a study of vaccination and CD4 T cells after COVID-19. Background on the study: Treatment of control cultures consisted of a CEFX pool, an HIV-1 Nef pool, or no peptide.

The study, taken as a whole, reports: Spike mono-reactivity was evident in 304 of the 307 vaccine-specific clones derived from convalescent patients. The median proportion of reactive clones detected only post-vaccination in convalescent patients was around 89%.

Sequencing of the DNA from cultured CD4+ T cells was carried out with the Oncomine TCR Beta short-read assay. Each CDR3 protein gets one entry after TCRdb re-called the PCR reads with MiXCR. The sample holds around 17,000 distinct CDR3 sequences; 48% are singletons and the top ten take about 5%. V dropped 6 bases and J dropped 6 bases, with 9 bases sitting between them. This CDR3 spans 12 amino acids. Germline loops: CDR1 LGHNT, CDR2 FRNRAP. Sequences were derived from CD4+ T cells from blood, cultured in vitro, sampled before SARS-CoV-2 vaccination. This TCR derives from a human donor who had recovered from COVID-19. The genes are TRBV12-5 and TRBJ2-1; D unclear. The CDR3 nucleotides read TGTGCTAGTGGGCTCACTATCAATGAGCAGTTCTTC. Its protein product is CASGLTINEQFF.